This T cell receptor beta chain was sequenced in a study of metastatic and nonmetastatic thyroid tumors. With MiXCR, TCRdb called clones anew from the PCR reads. The sample consists of tens of thousands of clones, 15% to 20% of them appearing once. Treatment of any kind had been given to no patient before thyroid surgery. The V and J ends lost 6 bases and 8 bases respectively, with 14 bases between them. The CDR3 is 13 residues long. The V gene's germline CDR1 is MNHEY and CDR2 SMNVEV (reference sequence). V and J are TRBV27 and TRBJ2-1, with a tentative D call TRBD2 (6 bases). The TCR comes from a female donor with papillary thyroid cancer or a benign thyroid nodule (not recorded which). Some clones in this sample may be carry-over from other donors' samples. The sample comprised blood. Written as DNA, the CDR3 is TGTGCCAGCAGCAGAACGGGGGTAGATGAGCAGTTCTTC. This gives the protein CASSRTGVDEQFF.